A single T cell receptor beta chain is shown here with its context. The antigen is not known. 13 Jbeta primers and 60 Vbeta primers were used for the PCR. The table came from immunoSEQ multiplex PCR; TCRdb's copy has only in-frame clones and leaves some out. The sample holds approximately 30,000 clones. CDR3 length: 14 amino acids. The germline V gene encodes CDR1 GTSNPN and CDR2 SVGIG (reference sequence). V lost 2 bases to trimming and J lost 5 bases; unmatched junction nucleotides: 5. These data come from a study of cytomegalovirus exposure and HLA in healthy donors. Study-wide points: CMV serostatus was the only recorded immune exposure for donors. Presence/absence results assume similar sequencing depth per donor, which may not hold.

The sample consisted of PBMCs. The J gene is TRBJ1-5, the V gene TRBV30; 8 bases line up with TRBD1. This clonotype was obtained from a man in his forties in good health and CMV-seronegative. The CDR3 loop is CAWSLGTGDQPQHF. The CDR3 DNA reads TGTGCCTGGAGTCTTGGGACAGGAGATCAGCCCCAGCATTTT. The full variable domain, rest sourced from reference TRBV30 and TRBJ1-5, is SQTIHQWPATLVQPVGSPLSLECTVEGTSNPNLYWYRQAAGRGLQLLFYSVGIGQISSEVPQNLSASRPQDRQFILSSKKLLLSDSGFYLCAWSLGTGDQPQHFGDGTRLSIL.